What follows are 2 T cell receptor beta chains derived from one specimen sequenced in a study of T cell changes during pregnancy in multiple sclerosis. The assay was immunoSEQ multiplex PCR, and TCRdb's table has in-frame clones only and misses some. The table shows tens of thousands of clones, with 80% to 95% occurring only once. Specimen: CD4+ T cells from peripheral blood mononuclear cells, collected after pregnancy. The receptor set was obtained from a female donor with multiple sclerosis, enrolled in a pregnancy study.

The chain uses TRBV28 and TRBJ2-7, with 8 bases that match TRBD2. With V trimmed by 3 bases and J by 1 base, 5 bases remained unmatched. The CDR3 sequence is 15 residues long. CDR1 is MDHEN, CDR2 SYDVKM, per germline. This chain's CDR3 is CASSLSGSASYEQYF. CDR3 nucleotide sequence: TGTGCCAGCAGTTTGAGCGGGAGTGCGTCCTACGAGCAGTACTTC.

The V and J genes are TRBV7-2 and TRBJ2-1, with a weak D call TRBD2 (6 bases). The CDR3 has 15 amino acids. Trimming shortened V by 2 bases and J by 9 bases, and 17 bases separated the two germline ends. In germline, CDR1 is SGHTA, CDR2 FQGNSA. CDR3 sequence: CASSLSILRDREQFF. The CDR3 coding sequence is TGTGCCAGCAGCTTAAGCATCCTGCGGGATCGTGAGCAGTTCTTC.